These 21 T cell receptor beta chains originate from one sample sequenced in a study of blood T cell repertoires in COVID-19. Generated by immunoSEQ multiplex PCR, the TCRdb table keeps only in-frame clones and is missing some. The data show around 150,000 clones, around 84% seen once. Sequencing input: peripheral blood. The receptors were gathered from a woman older than 75 with acute or convalescent COVID-19.

This chain joins TRBV30 and TRBJ1-5, with 7 positions matching TRBD1. The germline gives CDR1 GTSNPN, CDR2 SVGIG (reference sequence). The trim removed 3 bases at V and 3 bases at J, leaving 5 bases unmatched. CDR3 length equals 14 residues. The CDR3 DNA is TGTGCCTGGAGAACACAGGGGTTCAATCAGCCCCAGCATTTT. Protein product: CAWRTQGFNQPQHF.

This clone was seen a few times. V and J are TRBV3-1 (or the pseudogene TRBV3-2) and TRBJ2-1; TRBD2 matches at 7 bases. The CDR3 contains 19 residues. The V segment lost 8 bases and the J segment 2 bases; nucleotides outside the gene matches: 21. Germline lookup yields CDR1 LGHDT and CDR2 YNNKEL (reference sequence). CDR3 loop: CASPKKRGGEEHPYNEQFF. In DNA, the CDR3 is TGTGCCAGCCCAAAGAAAAGGGGAGGGGAGGAACACCCCTACAATGAGCAGTTCTTC.

The chain couples TRBV27 to TRBJ1-6, with D unclear. Looked up from germline, CDR1 is MNHEY and CDR2 is SMNVEV (reference sequence). Trimming removed 3 bases at V and 7 bases at J, with 13 bases between. This CDR3 is built from 15 residues. In DNA, the CDR3 is TGTGCCAGCAGTTTGGCCGGGAGGAGAAATTCACCCCTCCACTTT. Its translation: CASSLAGRRNSPLHF.

This clone appeared a few times. The chain uses TRBV4-2 and TRBJ1-6; D perhaps matches TRBD1 (5 bases). Trimming removed 0 bases from V and 1 base from J, with 13 bases in between. Per the germline V gene, CDR1 is LGHNA and CDR2 is YNFKEQ. This CDR3 comprises 18 residues. The CDR3 nucleotides read TGTGCCAGCAGCCAAGACCCTTCTCAGGGTTCCTATAATTCACCCCTCCACTTT. Protein: CASSQDPSQGSYNSPLHF.

This clone was observed once. The chain couples TRBV10-3 to TRBJ2-1; TRBD2 agrees at 11 bases. Germline CDR1 and CDR2: ENHRY and SYGVKD. Trimming removed 4 bases from V and 5 bases from J; junction bases left unmatched: 10. The CDR3 sequence is 17 residues long. The CDR3 here is CAISATGLAAADNEQFF. DNA of the CDR3: TGTGCCATCAGTGCTACGGGACTAGCGGCTGCAGACAATGAGCAGTTCTTC.

The chain joins TRBV5-1 to TRBJ2-7; D possibly corresponds to TRBD2 (5 bases). This CDR3 has 14 amino acids. Per germline, CDR1 SGHRS and CDR2 YFSETQ. Trimming removed 3 bases from V and 5 bases from J, with 15 bases in between. The CDR3 DNA reads TGCGCCAGCAGCTCCCCTACTAGGGTGAACGAGCAGTACTTC. The encoded protein is CASSSPTRVNEQYF.

The chain recombines TRBV29-1 with TRBJ1-1, with TRBD1 matching over 12 bases. CDR3 length: 13 amino acids. The germline CDR1 and CDR2 sequences are SQVTM and ANQGSEA. Trimming at V came to 1 base and at J to 10 bases, leaving 4 bases not matched to a gene. The CDR3: CSVEGGQGAGAFF. The CDR3 DNA reads as TGCAGCGTTGAAGGGGGACAGGGGGCTGGAGCTTTCTTT. Supplemented by reference TRBV29-1 and TRBJ1-1, the full variable domain reads SAVISQKPSRDICQRGTSLTIQCQVDSQVTMMFWYRQQPGQSLTLIATANQGSEATYESGFVIDKFPISRPNLTFSTLTVSNMSPEDSSIYLCSVEGGQGAGAFFGQGTRLTVV.

V is TRBV5-6 and J is TRBJ2-2; 11 nucleotides line up with TRBD2. The junction had 5 bases not matched to a gene; V was cut back by 4 bases and J by 6 bases. This CDR3 spans 15 amino acids. Germline CDR1 SGHDT, CDR2 YYEEEE. CDR3 sequence: CASSLLAGEPGELFF. The DNA for the CDR3 is TGTGCCAGCAGCCTACTAGCGGGAGAACCCGGGGAGCTGTTTTTT.

The V gene is TRBV6-1, the J gene TRBJ2-2; maybe TRBD2 (6 bases). Trimming cost V 2 bases and J 4 bases, with 11 bases left between them. This CDR3 is 15 amino acids long. Per germline, CDR1 MNHNS and CDR2 SASEGT. The DNA of the CDR3 is TGTGCCAGCAGTGAATGGGGGGTATTCACCGGGGAGCTGTTTTTT. Protein product: CASSEWGVFTGELFF.

V usage is TRBV7-2 and J usage is TRBJ1-2; 8 bases line up with TRBD1. The V gene end was trimmed by 5 bases and the J gene end by 7 bases; junction bases not matched to a gene: 12. CDR1 SGHTA and CDR2 FQGNSA come from the germline V gene. This CDR3 spans 15 amino acids. Written as DNA, the CDR3 is TGTGCCAGCAGCCAAATGGACAGGGTAGGGGTTGGCTACACCTTC. Translation gives CASSQMDRVGVGYTF.

This chain uses TRBV7-6 with TRBJ1-2; D might be TRBD1 (5 bases). The CDR3 totals 15 residues. CDR1 is SGHVS and CDR2 is FNYEAQ in the germline V gene. Trimming cost V 5 bases and J 0 bases, with 13 bases left between them. The CDR3 sequence is CASSPFLGANYGYTF. As DNA, the CDR3 is TGTGCCAGCAGCCCTTTTCTAGGGGCTAACTATGGCTACACCTTC.

V and J are TRBV3-1 (or the pseudogene TRBV3-2) and TRBJ1-2; possibly TRBD1 for D (5 bases). V was clipped by 6 bases and J by 1 base, with 12 bases between them. Germline loops: CDR1 LGHDT, CDR2 YNNKEL (reference sequence). The CDR3 spans 14 residues. CDR3 in amino acids: CASRKGGGNYGYTF. The CDR3 DNA reads as TGTGCCAGCAGGAAAGGCGGGGGTAACTATGGCTACACCTTC.

The CDR3 sequence: CASGLSGMDTQYF. The CDR3 DNA is TGTGCTAGTGGTTTAAGCGGGATGGATACGCAGTATTTT. The J gene is TRBJ2-3, the V gene TRBV12-5; 7 bases match TRBD2. Per the germline V gene, CDR1 is LGHNT and CDR2 is FRNRAP. This CDR3 has 13 amino acids. V shed 3 bases and J 6 bases; nucleotides not matched to a gene: 3.

Comment on this clone: A read error is possible here, since a much larger clone lies one base away. This chain links TRBV7-9 with TRBJ1-4; D remains ambiguous. The germline CDR1 and CDR2 sequences are SEHNR and FQNEAQ (reference sequence). With 1 base removed from V and 4 bases from J, the gap between germline ends came to 7 bases. CDR3 size: 14 residues. In DNA, the CDR3 is TGTGCCAGCAGCTTAGGGCAGTATAATGAAAAACTGTTTTTT. Protein sequence: CASSLGQYNEKLFF.

The genes are TRBV16 and TRBJ1-1; 7 bases fit TRBD1. V lost 4 bases to trimming and J lost 3 bases; unmatched junction nucleotides: 17. The CDR3 loop spans 18 amino acids. Germline V CDR1 and CDR2: KGHSY, FQNENV. The CDR3 nucleotides are TGTGCCAGCAGCCTCCTTTCGGTAGGGCCCAGGGGGTACACTGAAGCTTTCTTT. This encodes CASSLLSVGPRGYTEAFF.

The CDR3 spells CASSPRVLLSGGYTF. The CDR3 DNA is TGTGCCAGCAGCCCCCGGGTCCTCCTCTCCGGGGGCTACACCTTC. The genes are TRBV3-1 (or the pseudogene TRBV3-2) and TRBJ1-2; no clear D. Deletions cut 4 bases from V and 8 bases from J, with 20 bases between. This CDR3 is built from 15 residues. The germline V gene encodes CDR1 LGHDT and CDR2 YNNKEL (reference sequence).

This clone was observed once. The genes are TRBV5-1 and TRBJ2-7, with 10 bases lining up with TRBD1. With 0 bases clipped from V and 3 bases from J, the junction kept 6 bases outside the gene matches. The CDR3 length is 16 residues. From germline, CDR1 is SGHRS and CDR2 YFSETQ. DNA of the CDR3: TGCGCCAGCAGCTTGGGGACCGGGACAGGGGTCTACGAGCAGTACTTC. Translation gives CASSLGTGTGVYEQYF. Filled out from reference TRBV5-1 and TRBJ2-7, the complete variable domain reads KAGVTQTPRYLIKTRGQQVTLSCSPISGHRSVSWYQQTPGQGLQFLFEYFSETQRNKGNFPGRFSGRQFSNSRSEMNVSTLELGDSALYLCASSLGTGTGVYEQYFGPGTRLTVT.

The rearrangement joins TRBV18 to TRBJ1-2; 8 nucleotides match TRBD1. The V segment lost 3 bases and the J segment 4 bases; nucleotides outside the gene matches: 7. The CDR3 sequence is 15 residues long. Germline V CDR1 and CDR2: KGHSH, LQKENI. CDR3 nucleotides: TGTGCCAGCTCACCCAGGACAGGGTCAAGCTATGGCTACACCTTC. This gives the protein CASSPRTGSSYGYTF. Full variable domain (outside the CDR3, taken from reference TRBV18 and TRBJ1-2): NAGVMQNPRHLVRRRGQEARLRCSPMKGHSHVYWYRQLPEEGLKFMVYLQKENIIDESGMPKERFSAEFPKEGPSILRIQQVVRGDSAAYFCASSPRTGSSYGYTFGSGTRLTVV.

This chain connects TRBV13 to TRBJ1-6; no clear D gene. The CDR3 spans 14 residues. The germline V gene has CDR1 PRHDT and CDR2 FYEKMQ (reference sequence). Trimming stripped 7 bases from V and 4 bases from J, with 11 bases between. CDR3 protein: CASMGRKYNSPLHF. The CDR3 region has the DNA TGTGCCAGCATGGGCAGGAAATATAATTCACCCCTCCACTTT.

The chain uses TRBV2 and TRBJ2-1; TRBD2 matches 14 bases. With V trimmed by 4 bases and J by 2 bases, 4 bases remained unmatched. CDR3 length equals 17 residues. CDR1 is SNHLY, CDR2 FYNNEI, per germline. CDR3 residues: CASSGLAGGVAYNEQFF. The CDR3 DNA follows: TGTGCCAGCAGTGGACTAGCGGGAGGGGTGGCCTACAATGAGCAGTTCTTC.

The chain carries TRBV5-6 and TRBJ1-3; TRBD1 agrees at 7 bases. Germline loops: CDR1 SGHDT, CDR2 YYEEEE. The CDR3 totals 18 residues. Unmatched junction bases numbered 9, after V lost 0 bases and J lost 0 bases. CDR3 residues: CASSLGGRTGFSGNTIYF. CDR3 nucleotides: TGTGCCAGCAGCTTGGGGGGTCGGACAGGTTTCTCTGGAAACACCATATATTTT.